The TCR beta chain under discussion was sequenced for a study of blood T cell repertoires in COVID-19. Per the original methods: Amplification of reference gene primers provided the estimated nucleated cell counts. Measured with immunoSEQ multiplex PCR; TCRdb has only the in-frame clones, and not every one. V, J and clone size are those of that table, while D and trimming were read from the DNA. The table lists about 220,000 clones, approximately 88% of them singletons. Ages ranged from roughly 18 to 100 years, with residence in about 23 US areas. Cohorts were based on clinical histories the participants reported. Trimming at V came to 5 bases and at J to 5 bases, leaving 8 bases not matched to a gene. Germline CDR1 is SGHNT and CDR2 is YENEEA. The CDR3 extends over 15 amino acids.

The specimen sequenced was PBMCs or T cells enriched from blood (not recorded which). The clonotype originates from a woman in her thirties or forties with acute COVID-19. The genes are TRBV11-3 and TRBJ2-2, with TRBD2 identical over 7 bases. The CDR3 reads CASSAAGVRTGELFF. The CDR3 DNA is TGTGCCAGCAGCGCGGCGGGAGTTCGGACCGGGGAGCTGTTTTTT.